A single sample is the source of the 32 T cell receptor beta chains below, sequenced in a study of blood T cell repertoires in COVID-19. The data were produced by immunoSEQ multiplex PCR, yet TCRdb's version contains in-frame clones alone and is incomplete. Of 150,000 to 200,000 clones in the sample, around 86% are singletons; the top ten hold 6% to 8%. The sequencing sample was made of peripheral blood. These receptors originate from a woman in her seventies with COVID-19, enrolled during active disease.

DNA for the CDR3: TGCGCCAGCAGCTTGAACGCAGTCTCCTACGAGCAGTACTTC. Translated: CASSLNAVSYEQYF. V usage is TRBV5-1 and J usage is TRBJ2-7, with no clear D. Germline V gives CDR1 SGHRS, CDR2 YFSETQ. The CDR3 runs 14 residues. V shed 1 base and J shed 0 bases, with 8 bases lying between them.

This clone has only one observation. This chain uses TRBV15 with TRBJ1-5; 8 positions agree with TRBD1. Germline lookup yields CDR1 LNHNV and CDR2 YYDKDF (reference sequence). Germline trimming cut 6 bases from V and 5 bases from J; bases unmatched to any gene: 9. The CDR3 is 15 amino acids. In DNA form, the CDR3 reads TGTGCCACCAGGATATCGGACAGGGAGGATCAGCCCCAGCATTTT. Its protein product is CATRISDREDQPQHF.

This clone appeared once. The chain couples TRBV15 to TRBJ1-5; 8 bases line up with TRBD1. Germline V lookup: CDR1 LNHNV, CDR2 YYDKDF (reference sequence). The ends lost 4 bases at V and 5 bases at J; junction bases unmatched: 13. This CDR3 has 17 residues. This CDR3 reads CATSTNLATGVDQPQHF. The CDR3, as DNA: TGTGCCACCAGCACCAACCTCGCGACAGGGGTGGATCAGCCCCAGCATTTT.

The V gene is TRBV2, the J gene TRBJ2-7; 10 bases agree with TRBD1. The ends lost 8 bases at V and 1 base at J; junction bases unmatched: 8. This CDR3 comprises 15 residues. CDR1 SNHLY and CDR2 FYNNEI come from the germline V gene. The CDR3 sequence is CASFRPGQGSYEQYF. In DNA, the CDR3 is TGTGCCAGCTTCCGACCGGGACAGGGGTCCTACGAGCAGTACTTC.

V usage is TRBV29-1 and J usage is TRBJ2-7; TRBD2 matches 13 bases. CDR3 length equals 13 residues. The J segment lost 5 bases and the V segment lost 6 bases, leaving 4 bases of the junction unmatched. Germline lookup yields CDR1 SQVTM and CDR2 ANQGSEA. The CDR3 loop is CSVRTSGSHEQYF. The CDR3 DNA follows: TGCAGCGTCCGGACTAGCGGGAGTCACGAGCAGTACTTC.

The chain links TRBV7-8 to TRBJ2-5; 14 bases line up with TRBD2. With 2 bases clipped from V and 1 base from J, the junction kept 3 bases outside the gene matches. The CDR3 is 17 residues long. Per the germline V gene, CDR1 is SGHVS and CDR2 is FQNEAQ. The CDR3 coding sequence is TGTGCCAGCAGCTTATCGACTAGCGGGAGGGCCCAAGAGACCCAGTACTTC. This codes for CASSLSTSGRAQETQYF.

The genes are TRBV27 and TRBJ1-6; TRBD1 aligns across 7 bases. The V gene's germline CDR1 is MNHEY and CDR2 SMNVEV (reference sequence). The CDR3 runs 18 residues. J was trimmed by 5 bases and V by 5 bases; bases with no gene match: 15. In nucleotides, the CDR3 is TGTGCCAGCAGTACCACGGGACACAGGGGAGGAGATAATTCACCCCTCCACTTT. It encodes CASSTTGHRGGDNSPLHF.

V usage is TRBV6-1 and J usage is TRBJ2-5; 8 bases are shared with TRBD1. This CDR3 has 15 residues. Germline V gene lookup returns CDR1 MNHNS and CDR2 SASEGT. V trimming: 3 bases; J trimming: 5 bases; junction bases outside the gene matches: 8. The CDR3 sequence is CASSEIRTGKETQYF. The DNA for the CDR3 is TGTGCCAGCAGTGAGATAAGGACAGGGAAGGAGACCCAGTACTTC.

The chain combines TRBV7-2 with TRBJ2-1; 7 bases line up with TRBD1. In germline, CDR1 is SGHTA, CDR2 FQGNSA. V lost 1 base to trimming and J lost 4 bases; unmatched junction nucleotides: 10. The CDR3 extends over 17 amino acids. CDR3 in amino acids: CASSLGRGGQVYNEQFF. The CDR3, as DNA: TGTGCCAGCAGCTTAGGCAGGGGCGGACAGGTTTACAATGAGCAGTTCTTC.

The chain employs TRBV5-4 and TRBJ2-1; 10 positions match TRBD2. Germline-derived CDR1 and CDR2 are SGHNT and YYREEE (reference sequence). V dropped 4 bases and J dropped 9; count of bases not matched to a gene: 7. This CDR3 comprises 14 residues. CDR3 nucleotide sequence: TGTGCCAGCAGCATAAGCGGGAGGGCCGGTGAGCAGTTCTTC. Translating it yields CASSISGRAGEQFF.

The CDR3 is CASSEALQGPMLFF. In DNA form, the CDR3 reads TGTGCCAGCAGTGAAGCCCTACAGGGGCCGATGCTGTTTTTT. The V gene is TRBV6-1, the J gene TRBJ2-2; 7 nucleotides line up with TRBD1. Trimming took 0 bases from V and 13 from J; bases not matched to a gene: 8. The CDR3 totals 14 residues. Germline V gene data show CDR1 as MNHNS and CDR2 as SASEGT.

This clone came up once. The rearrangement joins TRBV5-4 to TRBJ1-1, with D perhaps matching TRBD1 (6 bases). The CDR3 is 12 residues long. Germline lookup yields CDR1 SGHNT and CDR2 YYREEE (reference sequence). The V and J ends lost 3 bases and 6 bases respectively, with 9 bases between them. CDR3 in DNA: TGTGCCAGCAGCTCAACAGGGTCTGAAGCTTTCTTT. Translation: CASSSTGSEAFF.

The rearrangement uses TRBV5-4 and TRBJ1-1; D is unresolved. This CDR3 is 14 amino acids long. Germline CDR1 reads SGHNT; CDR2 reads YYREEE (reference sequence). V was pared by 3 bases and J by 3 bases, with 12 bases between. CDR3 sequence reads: CASSYAGRDTEAFF. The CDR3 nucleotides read TGTGCCAGCAGCTACGCCGGGAGGGACACTGAAGCTTTCTTT.

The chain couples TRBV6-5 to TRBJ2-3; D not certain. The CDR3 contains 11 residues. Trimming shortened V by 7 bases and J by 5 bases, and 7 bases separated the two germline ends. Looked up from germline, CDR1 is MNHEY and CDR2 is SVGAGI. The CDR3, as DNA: TGTGCCAGCAAGCGTTTAGATACGCAGTATTTT. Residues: CASKRLDTQYF.

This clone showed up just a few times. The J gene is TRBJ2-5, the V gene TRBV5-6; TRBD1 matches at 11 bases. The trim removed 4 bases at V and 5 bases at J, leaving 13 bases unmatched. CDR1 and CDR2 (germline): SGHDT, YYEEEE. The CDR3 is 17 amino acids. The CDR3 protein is CASSLEGQGVFRETQYF. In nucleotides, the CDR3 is TGTGCCAGCAGCCTGGAGGGACAGGGGGTTTTTAGGGAGACCCAGTACTTC.

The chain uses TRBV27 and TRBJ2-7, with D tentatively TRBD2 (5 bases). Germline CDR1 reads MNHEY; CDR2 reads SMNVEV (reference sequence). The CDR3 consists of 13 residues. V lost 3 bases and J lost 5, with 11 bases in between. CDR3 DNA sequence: TGTGCCAGCAGTTTGAGGGCGTTCCACGAGCAGTACTTC. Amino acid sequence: CASSLRAFHEQYF.

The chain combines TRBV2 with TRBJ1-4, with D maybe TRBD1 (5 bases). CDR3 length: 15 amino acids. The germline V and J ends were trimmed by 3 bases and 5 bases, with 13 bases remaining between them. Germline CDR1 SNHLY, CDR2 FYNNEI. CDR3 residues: CASSELGRPNEKLFF. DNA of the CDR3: TGTGCCAGCAGTGAGTTGGGGCGCCCGAATGAAAAACTGTTTTTT.

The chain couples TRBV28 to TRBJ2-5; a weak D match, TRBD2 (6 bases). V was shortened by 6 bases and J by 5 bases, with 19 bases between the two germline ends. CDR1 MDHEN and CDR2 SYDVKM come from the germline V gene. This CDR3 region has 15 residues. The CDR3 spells CASSRTGTRQETQYF. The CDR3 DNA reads TGTGCCAGCAGCCGTACGGGGACTCGGCAGGAGACCCAGTACTTC. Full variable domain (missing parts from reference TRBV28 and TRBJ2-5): DVKVTQSSRYLVKRTGEKVFLECVQDMDHENMFWYRQDPGLGLRLIYFSYDVKMKEKGDIPEGYSVSREKKERFSLILESASTNQTSMYLCASSRTGTRQETQYFGPGTRLLVL.

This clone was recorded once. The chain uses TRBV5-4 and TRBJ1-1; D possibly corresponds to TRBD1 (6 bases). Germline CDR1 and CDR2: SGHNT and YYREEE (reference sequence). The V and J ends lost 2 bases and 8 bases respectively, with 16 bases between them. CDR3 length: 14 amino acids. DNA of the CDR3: TGTGCCAGCAGCTTTCAGGGGTCGCGTATGGAAGCTTTCTTT. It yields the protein CASSFQGSRMEAFF.

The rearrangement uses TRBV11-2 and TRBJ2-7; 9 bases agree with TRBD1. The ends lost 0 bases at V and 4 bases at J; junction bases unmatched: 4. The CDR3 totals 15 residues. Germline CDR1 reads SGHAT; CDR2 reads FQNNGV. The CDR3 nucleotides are TGTGCCAGCAGCTTAGATGGGACAGGGAAATACGAGCAGTACTTC. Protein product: CASSLDGTGKYEQYF. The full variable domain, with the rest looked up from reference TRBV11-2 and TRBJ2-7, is EAGVAQSPRYKIIEKRQSVAFWCNPISGHATLYWYQQILGQGPKLLIQFQNNGVVDDSQLPKDRFSAERLKGVDSTLKIQPAKLEDSAVYLCASSLDGTGKYEQYFGPGTRLTVT.

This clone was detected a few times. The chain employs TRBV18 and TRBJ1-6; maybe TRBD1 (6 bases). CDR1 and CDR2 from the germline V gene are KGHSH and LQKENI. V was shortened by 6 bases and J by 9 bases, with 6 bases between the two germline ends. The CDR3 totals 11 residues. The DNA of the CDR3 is TGTGCCAGCTCGGACAGTTCACCCCTCCACTTT. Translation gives CASSDSSPLHF.

The CDR3 DNA sequence: TGTGCCAGCAGCCAAAGAGAGCGGGGTAGCTCCTACGAGCAGTACTTC. It is translated as CASSQRERGSSYEQYF. V is TRBV4-2 and J is TRBJ2-7; TRBD2 aligns across 7 bases. The V gene end was trimmed by 2 bases and the J gene end by 0 bases; junction bases not matched to a gene: 7. The length of the CDR3 is 16 residues. Germline CDR1 reads LGHNA; CDR2 reads YNFKEQ.

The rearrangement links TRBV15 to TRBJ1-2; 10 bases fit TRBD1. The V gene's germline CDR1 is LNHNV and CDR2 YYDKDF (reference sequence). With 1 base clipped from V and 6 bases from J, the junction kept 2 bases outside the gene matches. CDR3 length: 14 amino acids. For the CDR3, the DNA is TGTGCCACCAGCAGAGGACAGGGGGCAGATGGCTACACCTTC. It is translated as CATSRGQGADGYTF.

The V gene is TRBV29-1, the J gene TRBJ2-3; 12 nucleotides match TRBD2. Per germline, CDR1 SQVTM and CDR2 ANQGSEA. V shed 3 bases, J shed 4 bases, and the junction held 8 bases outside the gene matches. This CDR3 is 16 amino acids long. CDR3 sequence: CSVDLPSGRVPDTQYF. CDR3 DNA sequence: TGCAGCGTTGACCTTCCTAGCGGGAGGGTCCCAGATACGCAGTATTTT.

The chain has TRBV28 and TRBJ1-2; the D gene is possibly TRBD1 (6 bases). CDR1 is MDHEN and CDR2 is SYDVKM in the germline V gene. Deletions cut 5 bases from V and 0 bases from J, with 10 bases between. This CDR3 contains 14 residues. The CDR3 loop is CASSVTGTNYGYTF. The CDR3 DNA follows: TGTGCCAGCAGTGTAACAGGGACTAACTATGGCTACACCTTC.

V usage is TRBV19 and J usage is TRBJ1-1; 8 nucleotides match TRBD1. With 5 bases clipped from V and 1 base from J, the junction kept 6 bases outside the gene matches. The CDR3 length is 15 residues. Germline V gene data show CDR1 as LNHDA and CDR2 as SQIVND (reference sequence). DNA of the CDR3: TGTGCCAGTAGTCCTCACAGGGGGTGGAACACTGAAGCTTTCTTT. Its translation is CASSPHRGWNTEAFF.

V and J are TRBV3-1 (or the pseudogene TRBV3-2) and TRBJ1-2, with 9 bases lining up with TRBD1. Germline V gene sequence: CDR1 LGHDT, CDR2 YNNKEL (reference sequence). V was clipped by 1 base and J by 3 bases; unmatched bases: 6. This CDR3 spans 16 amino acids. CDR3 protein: CASSQGHTGGYYGYTF. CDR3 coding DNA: TGTGCCAGCAGCCAAGGCCATACAGGGGGCTACTATGGCTACACCTTC.

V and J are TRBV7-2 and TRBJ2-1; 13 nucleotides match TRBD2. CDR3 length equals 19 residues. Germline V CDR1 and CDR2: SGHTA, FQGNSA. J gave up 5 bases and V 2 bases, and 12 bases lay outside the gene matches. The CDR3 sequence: CASSLFYPETSGGHNEQFF. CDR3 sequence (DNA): TGTGCCAGCAGCTTATTTTATCCTGAGACTAGCGGGGGGCACAATGAGCAGTTCTTC.

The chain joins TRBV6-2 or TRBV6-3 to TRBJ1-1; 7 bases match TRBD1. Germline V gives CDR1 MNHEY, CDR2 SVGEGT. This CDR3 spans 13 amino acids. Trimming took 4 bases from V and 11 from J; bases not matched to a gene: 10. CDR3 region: CASSFLPGTVAFF. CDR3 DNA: TGTGCCAGCAGTTTCTTACCCGGGACAGTGGCTTTCTTT.

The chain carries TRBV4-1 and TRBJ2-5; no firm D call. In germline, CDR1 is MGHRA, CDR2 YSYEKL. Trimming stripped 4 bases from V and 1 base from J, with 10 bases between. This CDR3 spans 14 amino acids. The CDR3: CASSRDKIQETQYF. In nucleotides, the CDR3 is TGCGCCAGCAGCCGCGACAAGATCCAAGAGACCCAGTACTTC.

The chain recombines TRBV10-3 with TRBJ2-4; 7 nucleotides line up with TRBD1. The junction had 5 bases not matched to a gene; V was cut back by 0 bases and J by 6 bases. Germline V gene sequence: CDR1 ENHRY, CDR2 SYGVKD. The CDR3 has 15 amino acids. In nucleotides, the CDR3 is TGTGCCATCAGTGAGTCGCAGGGGGATATAAACATTCAGTACTTC. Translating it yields CAISESQGDINIQYF.

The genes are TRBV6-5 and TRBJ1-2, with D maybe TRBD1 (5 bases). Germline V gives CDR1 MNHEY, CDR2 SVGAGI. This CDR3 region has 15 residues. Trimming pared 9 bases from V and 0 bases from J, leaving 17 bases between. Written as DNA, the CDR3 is TGTGCCAGTACTTTGAAAAGACAGACTAACTATGGCTACACCTTC. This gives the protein CASTLKRQTNYGYTF.